These 28 T cell receptor beta chains came from one sample sequenced in a study of graft-versus-host responses after intestinal transplantation. This table comes from immunoSEQ multiplex PCR, and its TCRdb copy is limited to in-frame clones, with some not included. The sample comprises roughly 98,000 clones, 85% to 95% of which are singletons, and around 1.1% rests with the top ten. No antigen has been assigned to these receptors. Here the sequenced sample was unstimulated CD8+ T cells sorted from spleen or lymph node cells, taken before transplant. The receptors originated from a human donor who was the organ donor for an intestinal transplant.

This clone was detected once. The rearrangement joins TRBV4-3 to TRBJ2-7; 7 nucleotides match TRBD2. Germline V gene lookup returns CDR1 LGHNA and CDR2 YSLEER. The CDR3 is 14 residues long. V shed 0 bases and J 6 bases; nucleotides not matched to a gene: 5. CDR3 residues: CASSQDSGGGEQYF. In DNA, the CDR3 is TGCGCCAGCAGCCAAGATTCGGGGGGAGGCGAGCAGTACTTC.

This chain joins TRBV2 and TRBJ1-1; possible D gene TRBD1, 5 bases. The V end was cut by 2 bases, the J end by 3 bases, with 13 bases between. Germline CDR1 SNHLY, CDR2 FYNNEI. The CDR3 length is 15 residues. The CDR3 loop reads CASSEWGEGDTEAFF. CDR3 coding DNA: TGTGCCAGCAGTGAATGGGGGGAAGGGGACACTGAAGCTTTCTTT. Combining the CDR3 with reference TRBV2 and TRBJ1-1 gives the whole variable domain EPEVTQTPSHQVTQMGQEVILRCVPISNHLYFYWYRQILGQKVEFLVSFYNNEISEKSEIFDDQFSVERPDGSNFTLKIRSTKLEDSAMYFCASSEWGEGDTEAFFGQGTRLTVV.

This sequence joins TRBV19 and TRBJ1-2, with 9 bases matching TRBD1. CDR1 is LNHDA and CDR2 is SQIVND in the germline V gene (reference sequence). J lost 4 bases, V lost 10 bases, and 22 bases had no gene match. The CDR3 has 18 residues. The CDR3 region is CATTSRRGQGHRGYGYTF. In DNA, the CDR3 is TGTGCCACCACGAGCCGGAGGGGACAGGGCCACCGAGGCTATGGCTACACCTTC.

CDR3: CASSLVQTNYGYTF. The CDR3 nucleotides are TGTGCCAGCAGCTTAGTCCAGACTAACTATGGCTACACCTTC. The chain recombines TRBV11-2 with TRBJ1-2, with D uncertain. Germline loops: CDR1 SGHAT, CDR2 FQNNGV. The V end was cut by 1 base, the J end by 0 bases, with 6 bases between. This CDR3 is 14 amino acids long.

This sequence joins TRBV7-6 and TRBJ1-1, with 9 bases fitting TRBD1. V shed 1 base, J shed 7 bases, and the junction held 7 bases outside the gene matches. The CDR3 has 15 residues. Germline CDR1 is SGHVS and CDR2 is FNYEAQ. Here the CDR3 reads CASSLEGTGMYEAFF. For the CDR3, the DNA is TGTGCCAGCAGCTTAGAAGGGACAGGGATGTATGAAGCTTTCTTT. The entire variable domain, with the rest obtained from reference TRBV7-6 and TRBJ1-1, is as follows: GAGVSQSPRYKVTKRGQDVALRCDPISGHVSLYWYRQALGQGPEFLTYFNYEAQQDKSGLPNDRFSAERPEGSISTLTIQRTEQRDSAMYRCASSLEGTGMYEAFFGQGTRLTVV.

The chain joins TRBV19 to TRBJ1-2; 8 bases are shared with TRBD1. Germline V gene lookup returns CDR1 LNHDA and CDR2 SQIVND (reference sequence). After removal of 9 bases from V and 0 bases from J, the junction contained 6 bases not matched to a gene. This CDR3 region has 14 residues. The CDR3 reads CASTRDRSNYGYTF. The CDR3 DNA sequence: TGTGCCAGCACCCGGGACAGGTCTAACTATGGCTACACCTTC.

This clone was detected a few times. This chain connects TRBV30 to TRBJ2-7; the match to TRBD1 covers 8 bases. This CDR3 is 13 amino acids long. The germline gives CDR1 GTSNPN, CDR2 SVGIG (reference sequence). The trim removed 5 bases at V and 4 bases at J, leaving 7 bases unmatched. This CDR3 reads CAWAGTGGYEQYF. The DNA of the CDR3 is TGTGCCTGGGCCGGGACAGGTGGGTACGAGCAGTACTTC.

The rearrangement joins TRBV27 to TRBJ2-3, with D possibly matching TRBD2 (5 bases). There are 16 residues in the CDR3. Between the trimmed V and J ends, which lost 5 bases and 2 bases, there was a span of 17 bases. Germline V gives CDR1 MNHEY, CDR2 SMNVEV (reference sequence). The DNA of the CDR3 is TGTGCCAGCAGTCCCCTACCGGGGATGGCCACAGATACGCAGTATTTT. It specifies CASSPLPGMATDTQYF.

This clone was detected only once. This chain uses TRBV27 with TRBJ2-5; D may be TRBD2 (6 bases). Trimming removed 5 bases from V and 7 bases from J, with 17 bases in between. Looked up from germline, CDR1 is MNHEY and CDR2 is SMNVEV (reference sequence). The CDR3 contains 14 residues. The CDR3 DNA is TGTGCCAGCAGTCCCCCGGGGGAGGCACGGACCCAGTACTTC. Translation: CASSPPGEARTQYF.

V is TRBV7-2 and J is TRBJ2-3, with D possibly TRBD2 on 7 matching bases. V lost 1 base to trimming and J lost 0 bases, with 11 bases between them. Germline CDR1 reads SGHTA; CDR2 reads FQGNSA. The CDR3 spans 16 residues. The CDR3 nucleotides read TGTGCCAGCAGCTTAGTGGCGGGGGCTAGCACAGATACGCAGTATTTT. Translating it yields CASSLVAGASTDTQYF.

The genes are TRBV19 and TRBJ1-3; maybe TRBD1 (5 bases). Germline V gene sequence: CDR1 LNHDA, CDR2 SQIVND (reference sequence). V lost 4 bases, J lost 1 base, and 11 bases lay in between. The CDR3 totals 15 residues. CDR3 DNA sequence: TGTGCCAGTAGTACAGGGTCGACGTCTGGAAACACCATATATTTT. Amino acids: CASSTGSTSGNTIYF.

This chain joins TRBV5-1 and TRBJ2-1, with 8 bases that match TRBD1. CDR3 length equals 15 residues. Trimming at V came to 4 bases and at J to 9 bases, leaving 12 bases not matched to a gene. Per the germline V gene, CDR1 is SGHRS and CDR2 is YFSETQ. This CDR3 reads CASSLLGQAPLEQFF. The CDR3 coding sequence is TGCGCCAGCAGCCTATTGGGACAGGCTCCCCTTGAGCAGTTCTTC.

The chain is built from TRBV5-1 and TRBJ1-1; D is unresolved. V was shortened by 6 bases and J by 1 base, with 10 bases between the two germline ends. The CDR3 has 13 residues. CDR1 is SGHRS and CDR2 is YFSETQ in the germline V gene. The CDR3 loop reads CASKRAGNTEAFF. In DNA, the CDR3 is TGCGCCAGCAAGAGGGCCGGGAACACTGAAGCTTTCTTT.

This chain connects TRBV7-8 to TRBJ2-7; 7 nucleotides match TRBD1. The CDR3 consists of 12 residues. With 3 bases clipped from V and 7 bases from J, the junction kept 3 bases outside the gene matches. The germline V gene has CDR1 SGHVS and CDR2 FQNEAQ. The CDR3 DNA is TGTGCCAGCAGCTTGACAGGGATTGAGCAGTACTTC. As protein: CASSLTGIEQYF.

The chain recombines TRBV2 with TRBJ1-2; 9 bases align to TRBD1. The CDR3 extends over 15 amino acids. V was pared by 3 bases and J by 4 bases, with 6 bases of the junction left unmatched. Looked up from germline, CDR1 is SNHLY and CDR2 is FYNNEI. CDR3 sequence: CASSDPGTGTYGYTF. In nucleotides, the CDR3 is TGTGCCAGCAGTGACCCCGGGACAGGGACCTATGGCTACACCTTC.

This sequence joins TRBV5-8 and TRBJ2-7; D is perhaps TRBD2 (6 bases). V gave up 0 bases and J gave up 2 bases, with 9 bases separating them. CDR3 length equals 14 residues. Germline CDR1 is SGHTS and CDR2 is YDEGEE. CDR3 coding DNA: TGTGCCAGCAGCTTGGTCGGGGGAACCTACGAGCAGTACTTC. The encoded protein is CASSLVGGTYEQYF.

The chain employs TRBV5-1 and TRBJ2-3, with a weak D call TRBD2 (6 bases). The germline V gene encodes CDR1 SGHRS and CDR2 YFSETQ. The CDR3 loop spans 17 amino acids. Trimming cost V 2 bases and J 4 bases, with 20 bases left between them. CDR3 nucleotides: TGCGCCAGCAGCTTAGTTGGGGTACGGGGGACCCCAGATACGCAGTATTTT. This encodes CASSLVGVRGTPDTQYF.

V gene TRBV27 combines with J gene TRBJ2-1, with D perhaps TRBD1 (5 bases). The CDR3 has 14 residues. Germline V gene data show CDR1 as MNHEY and CDR2 as SMNVEV (reference sequence). V lost 8 bases and J lost 0, with 11 bases in between. This CDR3 is CASGAPSSYNEQFF. The CDR3 DNA sequence: TGTGCCAGCGGGGCCCCCAGCTCCTACAATGAGCAGTTCTTC.

The rearrangement joins TRBV7-9 to TRBJ2-7, with TRBD2 as a possible D gene (6 bases). Looked up from germline, CDR1 is SEHNR and CDR2 is FQNEAQ (reference sequence). Deletions cut 6 bases from V and 3 bases from J, with 15 bases between. This CDR3 is 14 amino acids long. The CDR3 here is CASSSRDLDYEQYF. The CDR3 DNA reads TGTGCCAGCAGTTCCCGGGACTTGGACTACGAGCAGTACTTC.

The chain employs TRBV9 and TRBJ2-5; 10 bases fit TRBD2. CDR3 length: 16 amino acids. The germline gives CDR1 SGDLS, CDR2 YYNGEE. With 2 bases clipped from V and 7 bases from J, the junction kept 11 bases outside the gene matches. CDR3 sequence (DNA): TGTGCCAGCAGCGTCGATGAGCGGGAGGGCCTTCCGACCCAGTACTTC. Amino acid sequence: CASSVDEREGLPTQYF.

The V and J genes are TRBV9 and TRBJ1-2, with no clear D. Germline CDR1 SGDLS, CDR2 YYNGEE. The CDR3 consists of 13 residues. V was cut by 3 bases and J by 4 bases, with 10 bases left in between. As DNA, the CDR3 is TGTGCCAGCAGCGCCACATCGGGCTATGGCTACACCTTC. Translating gives CASSATSGYGYTF.

The chain joins TRBV9 to TRBJ2-2; D is possibly TRBD1 (5 bases). In germline, CDR1 is SGDLS, CDR2 YYNGEE. The CDR3 runs 16 residues. V was trimmed by 3 bases and J by 4 bases, leaving 16 bases between them. This CDR3 is CASSALWGQGTGELFF. In DNA, the CDR3 is TGTGCCAGCAGCGCCCTTTGGGGTCAGGGCACCGGGGAGCTGTTTTTT.

This clone was detected once. The chain is built from TRBV4-1 and TRBJ2-1; a possible D gene is TRBD2 (6 bases). Trimming cost V 1 base and J 0 bases, with 19 bases left between them. Germline V gene sequence: CDR1 MGHRA, CDR2 YSYEKL. The CDR3 is 19 residues long. In nucleotides, the CDR3 is TGCGCCAGCAGCCAAGTGCGCGGCCGGGGGACCAGCTCCTACAATGAGCAGTTCTTC. Translating gives CASSQVRGRGTSSYNEQFF.

The chain links TRBV29-1 to TRBJ2-2; possibly TRBD2 for D (6 bases). From germline, CDR1 is SQVTM and CDR2 ANQGSEA. The CDR3 has 14 amino acids. With 4 bases removed from V and 6 bases from J, the gap between germline ends came to 15 bases. CDR3 in DNA: TGCAGCGTTGTAGGAGGGGATGGAGCCGGGGAGCTGTTTTTT. Amino acid sequence: CSVVGGDGAGELFF.

The CDR3 protein is CASSYGGRDEAFF. CDR3 nucleotide sequence: TGTGCCAGCAGCTACGGGGGTCGGGACGAAGCTTTCTTT. The V gene is TRBV27, the J gene TRBJ1-1; the D gene is possibly TRBD1 (5 bases). V was clipped by 6 bases and J by 8 bases, with 16 bases between them. The CDR3 has 13 residues. In germline, CDR1 is MNHEY, CDR2 SMNVEV (reference sequence).

This rearrangement joins TRBV13 to TRBJ1-2, with no clear D. Germline V CDR1 and CDR2: PRHDT, FYEKMQ (reference sequence). V dropped 1 base and J dropped 0 bases, with 6 bases sitting between them. The CDR3 is 14 residues long. The CDR3 DNA follows: TGTGCCAGCAGCTTAGCAAGAGCTAACTATGGCTACACCTTC. It codes for CASSLARANYGYTF.

The chain is built from TRBV7-3 and TRBJ2-3; no clear D. The CDR3 is made up of 14 amino acids. CDR1 is SGHTA and CDR2 is FQGTGA in the germline V gene. Trimming shortened V by 3 bases and J by 1 base, and 8 bases separated the two germline ends. As DNA, the CDR3 is TGTGCCAGCAGCTTCCGCGGAGGCACAGATACGCAGTATTTT. As protein: CASSFRGGTDTQYF.

The chain carries TRBV5-5 and TRBJ2-1; D is ambiguous. Trimming removed 3 bases from V and 4 bases from J, with 17 bases in between. The CDR3 covers 16 residues. CDR1 is SGHKS, CDR2 YYEKEE, per germline (reference sequence). The CDR3 DNA reads as TGTGCCAGCAGCTCTTTGTTGAAAGCCGGGTACAATGAGCAGTTCTTC. It codes for CASSSLLKAGYNEQFF.